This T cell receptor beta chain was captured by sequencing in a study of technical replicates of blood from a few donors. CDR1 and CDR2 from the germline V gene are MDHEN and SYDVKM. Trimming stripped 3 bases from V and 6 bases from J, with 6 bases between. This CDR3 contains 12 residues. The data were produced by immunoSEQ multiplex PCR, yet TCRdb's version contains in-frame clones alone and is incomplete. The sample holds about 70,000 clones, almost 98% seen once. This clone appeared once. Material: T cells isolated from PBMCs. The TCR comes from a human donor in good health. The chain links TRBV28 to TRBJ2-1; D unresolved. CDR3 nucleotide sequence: TGTGCCAGCAGTTTTTTGGCCAATGAGCAGTTCTTC. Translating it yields CASSFLANEQFF.